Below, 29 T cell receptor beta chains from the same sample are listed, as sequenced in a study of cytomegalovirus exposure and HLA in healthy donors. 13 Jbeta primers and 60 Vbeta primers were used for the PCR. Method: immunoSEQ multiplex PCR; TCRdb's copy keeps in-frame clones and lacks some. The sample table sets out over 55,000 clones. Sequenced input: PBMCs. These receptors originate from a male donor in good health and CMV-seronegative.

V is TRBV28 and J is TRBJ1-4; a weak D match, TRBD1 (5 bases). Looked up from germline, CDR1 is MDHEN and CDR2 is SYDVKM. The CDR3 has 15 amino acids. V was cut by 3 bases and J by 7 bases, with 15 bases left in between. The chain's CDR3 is CASSLGGEQAEKLFF. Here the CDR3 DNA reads TGTGCCAGCAGTTTGGGGGGGGAGCAGGCTGAAAAACTGTTTTTT.

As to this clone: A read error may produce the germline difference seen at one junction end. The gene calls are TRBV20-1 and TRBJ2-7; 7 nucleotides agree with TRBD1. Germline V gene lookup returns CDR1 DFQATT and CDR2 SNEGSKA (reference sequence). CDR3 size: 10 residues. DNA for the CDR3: TGCAGTGCGGACCGACAGGGAGCTAGCTTC. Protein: CSADRQGASF.

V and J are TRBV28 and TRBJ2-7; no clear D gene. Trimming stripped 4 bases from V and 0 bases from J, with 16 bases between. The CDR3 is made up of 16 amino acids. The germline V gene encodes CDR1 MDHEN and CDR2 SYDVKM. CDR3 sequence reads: CASSSPSMPSSYEQYF. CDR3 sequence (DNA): TGTGCCAGCAGTTCCCCCTCGATGCCTAGCTCCTACGAGCAGTACTTC.

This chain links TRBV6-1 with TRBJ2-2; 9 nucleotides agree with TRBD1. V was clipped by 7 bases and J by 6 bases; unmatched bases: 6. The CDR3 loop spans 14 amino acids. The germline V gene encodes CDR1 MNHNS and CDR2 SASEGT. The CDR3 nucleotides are TGTGCCAGCATGAGGACAGGGGTTTCCGGGGAGCTGTTTTTT. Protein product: CASMRTGVSGELFF.

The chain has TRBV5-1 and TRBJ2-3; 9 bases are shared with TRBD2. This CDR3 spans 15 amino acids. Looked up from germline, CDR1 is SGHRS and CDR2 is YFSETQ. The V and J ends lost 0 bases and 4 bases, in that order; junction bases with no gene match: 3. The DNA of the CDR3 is TGCGCCAGCAGCTTGGAGGCTAGCGGGGCAGATACGCAGTATTTT. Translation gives CASSLEASGADTQYF.

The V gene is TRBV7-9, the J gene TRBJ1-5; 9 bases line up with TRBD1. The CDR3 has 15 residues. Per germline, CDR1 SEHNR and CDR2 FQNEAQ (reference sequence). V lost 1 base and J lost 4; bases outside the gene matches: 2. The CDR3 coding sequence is TGTGCCAGCAGCTTAGGGACAGGGGAGAATCAGCCCCAGCATTTT. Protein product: CASSLGTGENQPQHF. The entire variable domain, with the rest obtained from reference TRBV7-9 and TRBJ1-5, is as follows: DTGVSQNPRHKITKRGQNVTFRCDPISEHNRLYWYRQTLGQGPEFLTYFQNEAQLEKSRLLSDRFSAERPKGSFSTLEIQRTEQGDSAMYLCASSLGTGENQPQHFGDGTRLSIL.

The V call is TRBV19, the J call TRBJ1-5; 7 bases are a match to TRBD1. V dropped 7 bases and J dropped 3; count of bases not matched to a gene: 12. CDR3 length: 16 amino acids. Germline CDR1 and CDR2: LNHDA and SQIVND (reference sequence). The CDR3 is CASTARQGRNNQPQHF. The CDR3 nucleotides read TGTGCCAGTACCGCCCGACAGGGTCGGAACAATCAGCCCCAGCATTTT.

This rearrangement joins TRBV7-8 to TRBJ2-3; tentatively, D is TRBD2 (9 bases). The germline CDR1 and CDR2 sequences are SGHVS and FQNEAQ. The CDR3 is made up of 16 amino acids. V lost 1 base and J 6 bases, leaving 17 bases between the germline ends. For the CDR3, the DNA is TGTGCCAGCAGCTTAGTGGGCGGGAGGGACAGGGATACGCAGTATTTT. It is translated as CASSLVGGRDRDTQYF.

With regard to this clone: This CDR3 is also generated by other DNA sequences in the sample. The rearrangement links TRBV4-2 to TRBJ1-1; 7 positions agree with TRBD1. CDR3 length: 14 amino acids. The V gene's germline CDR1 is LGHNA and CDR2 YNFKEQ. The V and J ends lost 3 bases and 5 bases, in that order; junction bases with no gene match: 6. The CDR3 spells CASSQGQLGTEAFF. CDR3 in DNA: TGTGCCAGCAGCCAGGGACAGTTGGGAACTGAAGCTTTCTTT.

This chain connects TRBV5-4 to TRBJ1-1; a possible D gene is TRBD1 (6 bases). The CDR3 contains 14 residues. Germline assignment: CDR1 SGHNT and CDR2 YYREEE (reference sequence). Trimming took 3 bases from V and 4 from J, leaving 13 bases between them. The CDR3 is CASSWDMQATEAFF. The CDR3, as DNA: TGTGCCAGCAGCTGGGACATGCAAGCCACTGAAGCTTTCTTT.

The CDR3 bases are TGTGCCAGCAGTTTTTATTATACTTCCGGGACAGGAGGCAATCAGCCCCAGCATTTT. This codes for CASSFYYTSGTGGNQPQHF. V gene TRBV28 combines with J gene TRBJ1-5; TRBD1 matches at 8 bases. This CDR3 region has 19 residues. The J segment lost 2 bases and the V segment lost 3 bases, leaving 15 bases of the junction unmatched. CDR1 MDHEN and CDR2 SYDVKM come from the germline V gene.

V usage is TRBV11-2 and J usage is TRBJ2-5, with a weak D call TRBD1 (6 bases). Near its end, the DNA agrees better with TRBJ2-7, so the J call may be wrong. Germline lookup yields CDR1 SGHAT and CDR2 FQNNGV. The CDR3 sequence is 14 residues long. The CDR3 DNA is TGTGCCAGCACCCCGGGACACCTCGCCTACGAGCAGTACTTC. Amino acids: CASTPGHLAYEQYF.

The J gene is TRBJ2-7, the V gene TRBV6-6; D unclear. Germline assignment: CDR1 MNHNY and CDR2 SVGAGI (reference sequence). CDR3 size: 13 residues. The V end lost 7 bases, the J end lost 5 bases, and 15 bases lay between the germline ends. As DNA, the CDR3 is TGTGCCAGCACCCCGGTCCGGAGCCACGAGCAGTACTTC. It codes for CASTPVRSHEQYF.

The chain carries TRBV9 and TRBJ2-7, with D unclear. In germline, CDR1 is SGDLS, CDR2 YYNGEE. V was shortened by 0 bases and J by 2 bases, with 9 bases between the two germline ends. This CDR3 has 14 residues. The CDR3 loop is CASSVDNFPYEQYF. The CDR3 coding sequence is TGTGCCAGCAGCGTAGATAACTTCCCCTACGAGCAGTACTTC. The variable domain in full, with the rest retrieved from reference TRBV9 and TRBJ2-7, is DSGVTQTPKHLITATGQRVTLRCSPRSGDLSVYWYQQSLDQGLQFLIQYYNGEERAKGNILERFSAQQFPDLHSELNLSSLELGDSALYFCASSVDNFPYEQYFGPGTRLTVT.

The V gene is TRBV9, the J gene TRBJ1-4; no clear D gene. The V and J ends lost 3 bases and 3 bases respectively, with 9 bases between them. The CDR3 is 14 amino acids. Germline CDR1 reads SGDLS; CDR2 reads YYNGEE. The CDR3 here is CASSDSRANEKLFF. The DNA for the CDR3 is TGTGCCAGCAGCGATTCCCGGGCTAATGAAAAACTGTTTTTT.

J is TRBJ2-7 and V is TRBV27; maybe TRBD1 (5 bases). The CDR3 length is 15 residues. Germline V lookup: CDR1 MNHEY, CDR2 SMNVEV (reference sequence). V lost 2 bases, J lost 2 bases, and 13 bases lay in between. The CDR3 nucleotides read TGTGCCAGCAGTTTAAAGGACACCCCCGCCTACGAGCAGTACTTC. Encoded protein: CASSLKDTPAYEQYF.

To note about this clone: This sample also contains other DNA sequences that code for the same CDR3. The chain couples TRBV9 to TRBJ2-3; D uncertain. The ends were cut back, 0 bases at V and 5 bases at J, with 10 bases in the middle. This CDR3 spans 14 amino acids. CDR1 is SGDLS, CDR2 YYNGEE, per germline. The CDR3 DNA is TGTGCCAGCAGCGTAGGAGGTACCCTAGATACGCAGTATTTT. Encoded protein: CASSVGGTLDTQYF.

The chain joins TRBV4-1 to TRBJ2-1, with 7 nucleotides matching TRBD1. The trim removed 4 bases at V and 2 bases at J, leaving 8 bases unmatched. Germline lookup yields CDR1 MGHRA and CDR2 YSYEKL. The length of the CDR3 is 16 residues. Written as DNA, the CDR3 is TGCGCCAGCAGCCTTAGACAGGGCCACACCTACAATGAGCAGTTCTTC. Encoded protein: CASSLRQGHTYNEQFF.

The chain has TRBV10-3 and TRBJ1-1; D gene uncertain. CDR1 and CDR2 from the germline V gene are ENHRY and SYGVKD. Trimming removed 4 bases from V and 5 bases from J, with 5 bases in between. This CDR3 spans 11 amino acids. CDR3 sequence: CAISGNTEAFF. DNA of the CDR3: TGTGCCATCAGTGGTAATACTGAAGCTTTCTTT.

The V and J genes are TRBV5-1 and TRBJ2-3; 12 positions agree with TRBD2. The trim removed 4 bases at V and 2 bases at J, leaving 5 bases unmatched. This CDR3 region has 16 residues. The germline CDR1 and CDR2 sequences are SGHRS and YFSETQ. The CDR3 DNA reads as TGCGCCAGCAGCCTCACTAGCGGGGGGACCACAGATACGCAGTATTTT. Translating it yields CASSLTSGGTTDTQYF.

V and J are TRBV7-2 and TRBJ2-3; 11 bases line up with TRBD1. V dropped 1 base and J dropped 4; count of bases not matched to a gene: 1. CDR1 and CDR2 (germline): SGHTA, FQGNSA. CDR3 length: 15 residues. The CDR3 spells CASSLVGQGADTQYF. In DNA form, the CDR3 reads TGTGCCAGCAGCTTAGTGGGACAGGGGGCAGATACGCAGTATTTT.

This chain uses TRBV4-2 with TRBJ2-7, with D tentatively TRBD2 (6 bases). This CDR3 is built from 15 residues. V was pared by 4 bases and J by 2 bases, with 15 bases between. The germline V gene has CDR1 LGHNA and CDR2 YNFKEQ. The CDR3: CASSPPAGTPYEQYF. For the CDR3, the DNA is TGTGCCAGCAGCCCACCGGCGGGGACTCCCTACGAGCAGTACTTC.

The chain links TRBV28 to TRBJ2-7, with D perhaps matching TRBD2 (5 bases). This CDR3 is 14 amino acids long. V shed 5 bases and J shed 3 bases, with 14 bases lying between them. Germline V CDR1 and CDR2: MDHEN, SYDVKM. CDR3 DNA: TGTGCCAGCAGTCCGTCGGGGAACGTCTACGAGCAGTACTTC. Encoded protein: CASSPSGNVYEQYF.

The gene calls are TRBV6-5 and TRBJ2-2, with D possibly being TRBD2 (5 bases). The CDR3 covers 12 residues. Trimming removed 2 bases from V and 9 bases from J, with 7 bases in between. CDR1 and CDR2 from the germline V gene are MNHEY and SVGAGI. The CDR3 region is CASSYRGRELFF. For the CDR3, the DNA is TGTGCCAGCAGTTACCGGGGAAGGGAGCTGTTTTTT.

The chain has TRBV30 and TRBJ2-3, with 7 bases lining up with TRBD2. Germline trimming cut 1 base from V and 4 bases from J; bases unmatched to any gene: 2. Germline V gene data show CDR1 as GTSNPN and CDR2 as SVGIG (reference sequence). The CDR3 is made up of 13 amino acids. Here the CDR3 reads CAWSEGGADTQYF. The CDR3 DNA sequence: TGTGCCTGGAGTGAGGGAGGGGCAGATACGCAGTATTTT.

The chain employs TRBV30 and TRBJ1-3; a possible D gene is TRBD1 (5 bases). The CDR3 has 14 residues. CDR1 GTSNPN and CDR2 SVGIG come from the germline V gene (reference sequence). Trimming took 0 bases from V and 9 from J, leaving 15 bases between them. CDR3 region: CAWSVGGAGGTIYF. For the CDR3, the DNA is TGTGCCTGGAGTGTTGGAGGGGCGGGGGGCACCATATATTTT.

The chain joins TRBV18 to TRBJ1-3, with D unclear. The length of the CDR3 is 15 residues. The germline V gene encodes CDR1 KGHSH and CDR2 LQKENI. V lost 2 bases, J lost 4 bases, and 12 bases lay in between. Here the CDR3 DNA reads TGTGCCAGCTCACCAGTAGGAGGGTTCGGAAACACCATATATTTT. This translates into CASSPVGGFGNTIYF.

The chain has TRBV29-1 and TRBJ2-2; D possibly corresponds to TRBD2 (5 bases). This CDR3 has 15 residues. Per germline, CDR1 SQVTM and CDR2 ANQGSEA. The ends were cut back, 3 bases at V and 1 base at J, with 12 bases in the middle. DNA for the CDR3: TGCAGCGTTGAGGGCGGAGGAGAGAACACCGGGGAGCTGTTTTTT. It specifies CSVEGGGENTGELFF.

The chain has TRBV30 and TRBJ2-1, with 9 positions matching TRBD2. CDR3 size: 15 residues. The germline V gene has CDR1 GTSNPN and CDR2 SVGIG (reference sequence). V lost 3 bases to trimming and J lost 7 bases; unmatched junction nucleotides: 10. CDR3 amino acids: CAWRGLAGLGNEQFF. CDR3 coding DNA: TGTGCCTGGAGAGGCCTAGCGGGGCTAGGGAATGAGCAGTTCTTC.